These 5 T cell receptor beta chains share one sample of origin, sequenced in a study of shared clonotypes between healthy human individuals. The assay was immunoSEQ multiplex PCR, and TCRdb's table has in-frame clones only and misses some. Of more than 550,000 clones listed, just under 75% were seen once; the top ten hold 1.8%. The sequenced sample consisted of memory CD4+ T cells sorted from blood. Subset indicated: CD45RA-negative fraction. These receptors were obtained from a young woman in good health.

The V and J genes are TRBV6-5 and TRBJ2-5, with 15 bases lining up with TRBD2. V lost 6 bases and J lost 5; bases outside the gene matches: 4. The CDR3 is 15 amino acids. CDR1 and CDR2 (germline): MNHEY, SVGAGI. The CDR3 region is CASRTGTSGRETQYF. The CDR3 DNA follows: TGTGCCAGCAGGACCGGGACTAGCGGGAGGGAGACCCAGTACTTC.

The V and J genes are TRBV29-1 and TRBJ2-1; 9 bases are a match to TRBD2. The CDR3 is 14 amino acids. Germline CDR1 and CDR2: SQVTM and ANQGSEA. V dropped 1 base and J dropped 8; count of bases not matched to a gene: 6. CDR3 sequence (DNA): TGCAGCGTTGAAGTGGCGGGAGGGCCCGATGAGCAGTTCTTC. Protein product: CSVEVAGGPDEQFF.

The rearrangement joins TRBV11-2 to TRBJ1-5; 10 bases are a match to TRBD1. V shed 4 bases, J shed 7 bases, and the junction held 7 bases outside the gene matches. Per the germline V gene, CDR1 is SGHAT and CDR2 is FQNNGV. This CDR3 spans 15 amino acids. The DNA for the CDR3 is TGTGCCAGCAGCTCGACAGGGGGCGCCGGACAGCCCCAGCATTTT. It yields the protein CASSSTGGAGQPQHF.

Note on this clone: Distinct nucleotide sequences in the sample also encode this CDR3. The chain combines TRBV7-9 with TRBJ2-2; D gene uncertain. The V and J ends lost 5 bases and 5 bases respectively, with 6 bases between them. The CDR3 spans 12 residues. Looked up from germline, CDR1 is SEHNR and CDR2 is FQNEAQ (reference sequence). CDR3 residues: CASSLTTGELFF. For the CDR3, the DNA is TGTGCCAGCAGCCTCACTACCGGGGAGCTGTTTTTT.

The table lists this clone with a few counts. The gene calls are TRBV5-1 and TRBJ1-4; 8 positions match TRBD1. V was pared by 5 bases and J by 3 bases, with 6 bases of the junction left unmatched. The CDR3 extends over 15 amino acids. Per germline, CDR1 SGHRS and CDR2 YFSETQ. CDR3 coding DNA: TGCGCCAGCAGGAACGGGGGACAGGCTAATGAAAAACTGTTTTTT. It specifies CASRNGGQANEKLFF.